The clone carrying this T cell receptor (beta chain) was recorded many times. The target antigen is unknown. These data come from a study of early T cells in non-severe SARS-CoV-2 infection. Study as a whole: Sequencing of bulk RNA from unsorted whole blood was done, without chain pairing.

The V and J ends lost 8 bases and 3 bases, in that order; junction bases with no gene match: 11. Per germline, CDR1 LNHNV and CDR2 YYDKDF (reference sequence). The CDR3 extends over 15 amino acids. The TCR library protocol attached unique molecular identifiers to the individual cDNA molecules. TCRdb independently ran MiXCR on the 5' RACE reads; one entry per CDR3 protein. The sample includes some 50,000 distinct CDR3 sequences, approximately 10% of them seen just once. Study results and caveats: Reliance on VDJdb matching favored anti-spike CD8 responses; private and CD4 specificities were missed.

This receptor was obtained from an adult who was a healthcare worker with PCR-confirmed SARS-CoV-2 infection or an uninfected control (not recorded which). The V gene is TRBV15, the J gene TRBJ2-7; 9 bases are shared with TRBD2. What was sequenced was whole blood. In DNA, the CDR3 is TGTGCCACCGGTTACCCCGGGACTAGCTACTACGAGCAGTACTTC. Translated: CATGYPGTSYYEQYF.